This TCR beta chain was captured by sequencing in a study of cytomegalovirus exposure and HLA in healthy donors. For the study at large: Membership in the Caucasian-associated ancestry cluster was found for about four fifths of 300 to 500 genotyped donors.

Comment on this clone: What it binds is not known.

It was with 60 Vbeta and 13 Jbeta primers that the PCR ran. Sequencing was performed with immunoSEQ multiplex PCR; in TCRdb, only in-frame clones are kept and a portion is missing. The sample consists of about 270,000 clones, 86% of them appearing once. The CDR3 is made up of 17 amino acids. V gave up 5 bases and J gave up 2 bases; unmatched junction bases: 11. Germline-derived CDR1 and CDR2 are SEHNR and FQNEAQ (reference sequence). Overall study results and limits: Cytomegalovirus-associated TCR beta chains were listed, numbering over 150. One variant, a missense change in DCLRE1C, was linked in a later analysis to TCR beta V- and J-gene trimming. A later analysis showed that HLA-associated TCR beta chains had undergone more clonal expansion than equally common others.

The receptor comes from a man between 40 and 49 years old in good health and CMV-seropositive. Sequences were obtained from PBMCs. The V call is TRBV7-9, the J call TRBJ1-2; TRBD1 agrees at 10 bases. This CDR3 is CASSGGGQGIMNYGYTF. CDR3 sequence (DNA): TGTGCCAGCAGCGGCGGGGGACAGGGGATCATGAACTATGGCTACACCTTC.